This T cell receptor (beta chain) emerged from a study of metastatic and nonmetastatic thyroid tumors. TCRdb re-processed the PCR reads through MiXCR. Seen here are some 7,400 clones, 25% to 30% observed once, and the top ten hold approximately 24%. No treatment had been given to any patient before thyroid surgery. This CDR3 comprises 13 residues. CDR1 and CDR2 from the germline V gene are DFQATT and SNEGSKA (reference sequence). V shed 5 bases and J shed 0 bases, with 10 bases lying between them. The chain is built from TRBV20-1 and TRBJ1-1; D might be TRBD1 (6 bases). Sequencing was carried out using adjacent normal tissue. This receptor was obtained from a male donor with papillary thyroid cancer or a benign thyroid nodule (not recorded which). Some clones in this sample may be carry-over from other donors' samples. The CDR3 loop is CSARRDMNTEAFF. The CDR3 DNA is TGCAGTGCTCGGCGGGACATGAACACTGAAGCTTTCTTT.